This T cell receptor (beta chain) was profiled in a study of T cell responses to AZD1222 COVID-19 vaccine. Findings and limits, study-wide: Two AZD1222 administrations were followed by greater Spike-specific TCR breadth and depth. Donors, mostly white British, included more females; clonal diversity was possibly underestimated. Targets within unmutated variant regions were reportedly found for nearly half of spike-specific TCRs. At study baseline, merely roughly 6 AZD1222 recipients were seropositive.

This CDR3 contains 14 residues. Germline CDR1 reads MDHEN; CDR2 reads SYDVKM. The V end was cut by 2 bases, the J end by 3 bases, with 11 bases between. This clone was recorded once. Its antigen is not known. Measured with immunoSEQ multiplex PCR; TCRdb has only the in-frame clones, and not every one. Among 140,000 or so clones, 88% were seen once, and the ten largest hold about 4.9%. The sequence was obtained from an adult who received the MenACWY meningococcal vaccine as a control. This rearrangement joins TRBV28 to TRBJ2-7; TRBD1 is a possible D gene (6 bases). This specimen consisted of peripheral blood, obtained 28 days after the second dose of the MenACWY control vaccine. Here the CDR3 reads CASSLGGLVYEQYF. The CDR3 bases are TGTGCCAGCAGTTTAGGGGGCCTCGTCTACGAGCAGTACTTC.